This T cell receptor (beta chain) originates from a study of identical twins. This clonotype was counted only a few times. The antigen is unknown. Template switching introduced a universal primer site, and the cDNA bore unique molecular identifiers. TCRdb called the 5' RACE reads again in MiXCR, with one record for every CDR3 protein. The data hold roughly 230,000 distinct CDR3 sequences, with 6.5% to 9.5% observed a single time. V was trimmed by 4 bases and J by 7 bases, leaving 11 bases between them. Germline loops: CDR1 MGHDK, CDR2 SYGVNS. The CDR3 loop spans 13 amino acids. Points from the study as a whole: Twin pairs had excess sharing that was weaker in beta out-of-frame sequences.

This sample also belongs to another study, concerning yellow fever vaccine responses in identical twins.

The clonotype was recovered from a woman aged 18-29 years in good health. What was sequenced was CD8+ T cells sorted from blood. V is TRBV25-1 and J is TRBJ2-4; D is undetermined. The CDR3 spells CASSGRITNIQYF. Here the CDR3 DNA reads TGTGCCAGCAGTGGAAGAATCACGAACATTCAGTACTTC.